The rows below give T cell receptor beta chains drawn from one sample of a study of early T cells in non-severe SARS-CoV-2 infection. Each CDR3 protein is one row after TCRdb ran MiXCR on the 5' RACE reads. The table has 50,000 to 55,000 distinct CDR3 sequences, roughly 10% seen once. Input material: whole blood. The receptors were gathered from an adult who was a healthcare worker with PCR-confirmed SARS-CoV-2 infection or an uninfected control (not recorded which). Both conserved end residues are part of each CDR3. The order of the fields is D gene, clone size, V gene, J gene, CDR3 protein, CDR3 DNA. D genes are given only for firm matches. The size of a clone is reported for some rows only, either as once, few or many, or as a class for expanded clones.

d_gene: TRBD2; abundance: medium-sized; v_gene: TRBV29-1; j_gene: TRBJ2-1; CDR3aa: CSVESSGRAVEQFF; CDR3nt: TGCAGCGTTGAGTCGAGCGGGAGGGCCGTTGAGCAGTTCTTC
d_gene: TRBD1; abundance: many; v_gene: TRBV2; j_gene: TRBJ1-2; CDR3aa: CASKRWDSEYYGYTF; CDR3nt: TGTGCCAGCAAGCGTTGGGACAGCGAATACTATGGCTACACCTTC
d_gene: -; abundance: many; v_gene: TRBV7-2; j_gene: TRBJ2-5; CDR3aa: CAGSLRRGLQETQYF; CDR3nt: TGTGCCGGCAGCTTAAGGAGGGGACTTCAAGAGACCCAGTACTTC
d_gene: TRBD2; abundance: -; v_gene: TRBV20-1; j_gene: TRBJ2-5; CDR3aa: CSARDNVAGGLETQYF; CDR3nt: TGCAGTGCTAGAGATAATGTGGCGGGAGGGCTTGAGACCCAGTACTTC
d_gene: TRBD2; abundance: many; v_gene: TRBV12-5; j_gene: TRBJ2-1; CDR3aa: CASGLAGVWPPYEQFF; CDR3nt: TGTGCTAGTGGTCTAGCGGGAGTCTGGCCGCCCTATGAGCAGTTCTTC
d_gene: -; abundance: -; v_gene: TRBV3-1; j_gene: TRBJ1-2; CDR3aa: CASSQDQRGRRRFYGYTF; CDR3nt: TGTGCCAGCAGCCAAGATCAGAGGGGCCGGAGGAGATTTTATGGCTACACCTTC
d_gene: -; abundance: many; v_gene: TRBV28; j_gene: TRBJ1-5; CDR3aa: CASGPGTRIQPQHF; CDR3nt: TGTGCCAGCGGACCAGGGACCCGGATTCAGCCCCAGCATTTT
d_gene: -; abundance: few; v_gene: TRBV5-6; j_gene: TRBJ2-1; CDR3aa: CASSLDPDSNEQFF; CDR3nt: TGTGCCAGCAGCTTGGACCCCGACTCCAATGAGCAGTTCTTC
d_gene: -; abundance: many; v_gene: TRBV10-3; j_gene: TRBJ1-1; CDR3aa: CASRAGSSGEAFF; CDR3nt: TGTGCCAGCCGGGCGGGGTCCTCCGGGGAAGCTTTCTTT
d_gene: -; abundance: many; v_gene: TRBV28; j_gene: TRBJ2-3; CDR3aa: CASSDISGAVDTQYF; CDR3nt: TGTGCCAGCAGTGACATTAGCGGAGCTGTAGATACGCAGTATTTT
d_gene: TRBD2; abundance: many; v_gene: TRBV7-8; j_gene: TRBJ2-1; CDR3aa: CASSLARTSSVKDEQFF; CDR3nt: TGTGCCAGCAGCTTAGCCAGGACTAGTTCTGTAAAGGATGAGCAGTTCTTC
d_gene: TRBD2; abundance: many; v_gene: TRBV18; j_gene: TRBJ2-1; CDR3aa: CASSHLLAGTDNEQFF; CDR3nt: TGTGCCAGCTCACACCTACTAGCGGGGACGGACAATGAGCAGTTCTTC
d_gene: TRBD2; abundance: many; v_gene: TRBV10-2; j_gene: TRBJ2-1; CDR3aa: CASTSSLAFRSGIEQFF; CDR3nt: TGCGCCAGCACCAGCTCACTAGCGTTCAGAAGCGGGATTGAGCAGTTCTTC
d_gene: -; abundance: -; v_gene: TRBV20-1; j_gene: TRBJ2-1; CDR3aa: CSAKGVRSYNEQFF; CDR3nt: TGCAGTGCTAAAGGGGTTCGGTCCTACAATGAGCAGTTCTTC
d_gene: -; abundance: few; v_gene: TRBV6-1; j_gene: TRBJ1-1; CDR3aa: CASPRGPSTEAFF; CDR3nt: TGTGCCAGCCCTCGGGGGCCGAGCACTGAAGCTTTCTTT
d_gene: -; abundance: many; v_gene: TRBV11-2; j_gene: TRBJ2-1; CDR3aa: CASSPRPFSGDEQFF; CDR3nt: TGTGCCAGCAGCCCTCGACCTTTCTCGGGTGATGAGCAGTTCTTC
d_gene: -; abundance: many; v_gene: TRBV11-1; j_gene: TRBJ2-5; CDR3aa: CASSDRGKPQETQYF; CDR3nt: TGTGCCAGCTCGGACCGGGGAAAACCCCAAGAGACCCAGTACTTC
d_gene: -; abundance: many; v_gene: TRBV14; j_gene: TRBJ1-1; CDR3aa: CASSQNTEAFF; CDR3nt: TGTGCCAGCAGCCAAAACACTGAAGCTTTCTTT
d_gene: -; abundance: many; v_gene: TRBV15; j_gene: TRBJ2-6; CDR3aa: CATSRETLSGSGANVLTF; CDR3nt: TGTGCCACCAGCAGAGAAACCCTTAGCGGCTCTGGGGCCAACGTCCTGACTTTC
d_gene: -; abundance: -; v_gene: TRBV6-6; j_gene: TRBJ1-4; CDR3aa: CASQPSTNEKLFF; CDR3nt: TGTGCCAGCCAACCATCAACTAATGAAAAACTGTTTTTT
d_gene: -; abundance: many; v_gene: TRBV3-1; j_gene: TRBJ2-1; CDR3aa: CASMQPGLHNEQFF; CDR3nt: TGTGCCAGCATGCAACCGGGACTTCACAATGAGCAGTTCTTC
d_gene: TRBD1; abundance: many; v_gene: TRBV11-2; j_gene: TRBJ2-4; CDR3aa: CASSLMGTANKNIQYF; CDR3nt: TGTGCCAGCAGCTTAATGGGGACAGCGAACAAAAACATTCAGTACTTC
d_gene: TRBD2; abundance: -; v_gene: TRBV7-9; j_gene: TRBJ2-7; CDR3aa: CASSLGEGSHEQYF; CDR3nt: TGTGCCAGCAGCTTAGGGGAGGGGAGCCACGAGCAGTACTTC
d_gene: -; abundance: many; v_gene: TRBV28; j_gene: TRBJ2-7; CDR3aa: CASRVSGRLGEQYF; CDR3nt: TGTGCCAGCAGAGTTAGCGGCCGCCTGGGCGAGCAGTACTTC
d_gene: -; abundance: -; v_gene: TRBV12-3/TRBV12-4; j_gene: TRBJ2-7; CDR3aa: CASSFGSYEQYF; CDR3nt: TGTGCCAGCAGTTTTGGGAGCTACGAGCAGTACTTC
d_gene: -; abundance: -; v_gene: TRBV24-1; j_gene: TRBJ2-1; CDR3aa: CATSDRDSAEREQFF; CDR3nt: TGTGCCACCAGTGATCGGGACTCCGCTGAACGGGAGCAGTTCTTC
d_gene: -; abundance: few; v_gene: TRBV7-2; j_gene: TRBJ2-3; CDR3aa: CASSLESGAIDTQYF; CDR3nt: TGTGCCAGCAGCTTAGAGTCGGGAGCTATAGATACGCAGTATTTT
d_gene: -; abundance: -; v_gene: TRBV3-1; j_gene: TRBJ2-7; CDR3aa: CASSGTRPPYEQYF; CDR3nt: TGTGCCAGCAGCGGGACAAGGCCCCCCTACGAGCAGTACTTC
d_gene: -; abundance: -; v_gene: TRBV6-5; j_gene: TRBJ2-5; CDR3aa: CASKIRPGEKETQYF; CDR3nt: TGTGCCAGCAAAATACGGCCCGGCGAAAAGGAGACCCAGTACTTC
d_gene: -; abundance: many; v_gene: TRBV9; j_gene: TRBJ2-1; CDR3aa: CASSGRDFRNNEQFF; CDR3nt: TGTGCCAGCAGCGGACGGGACTTCCGAAACAATGAGCAGTTCTTC
d_gene: -; abundance: few; v_gene: TRBV7-9; j_gene: TRBJ2-7; CDR3aa: CASSQDSYEQYF; CDR3nt: TGTGCCAGCAGCCAAGACAGCTACGAGCAGTACTTC
d_gene: -; abundance: -; v_gene: TRBV29-1; j_gene: TRBJ2-1; CDR3aa: CSVEDIVSWTENEQFF; CDR3nt: TGCAGCGTTGAAGATATTGTTAGCTGGACGGAGAATGAGCAGTTCTTC
d_gene: -; abundance: many; v_gene: TRBV6-6; j_gene: TRBJ2-7; CDR3aa: CASSYSNGDEQYF; CDR3nt: TGTGCCAGCAGTTACTCGAATGGGGACGAGCAGTACTTC
d_gene: -; abundance: many; v_gene: TRBV7-9; j_gene: TRBJ2-3; CDR3aa: CASSLAGYTDTQYF; CDR3nt: TGTGCCAGCAGCTTAGCGGGGTACACAGATACGCAGTATTTT
d_gene: TRBD2; abundance: many; v_gene: TRBV5-1; j_gene: TRBJ2-1; CDR3aa: CASSLELAGGDNEQFF; CDR3nt: TGCGCCAGCAGCTTGGAACTAGCGGGAGGTGACAATGAGCAGTTCTTC
d_gene: -; abundance: few; v_gene: TRBV28; j_gene: TRBJ2-7; CDR3aa: CASRTSGGPYEQYF; CDR3nt: TGTGCCAGCAGGACCTCAGGAGGTCCCTACGAGCAGTACTTC
d_gene: -; abundance: -; v_gene: TRBV20-1; j_gene: TRBJ1-1; CDR3aa: CSARVGSDTEAFF; CDR3nt: TGCAGTGCTAGAGTAGGGTCGGACACTGAAGCTTTCTTT
d_gene: -; abundance: -; v_gene: TRBV25-1; j_gene: TRBJ2-1; CDR3aa: CASSIDHNEQFF; CDR3nt: TGTGCCAGCAGTATAGACCACAATGAGCAGTTCTTC
d_gene: -; abundance: -; v_gene: TRBV10-3; j_gene: TRBJ2-5; CDR3aa: CAISFRDSGVETQYF; CDR3nt: TGTGCCATCAGTTTCCGGGACTCGGGCGTGGAGACCCAGTACTTC
d_gene: -; abundance: many; v_gene: TRBV12-3/TRBV12-4; j_gene: TRBJ2-3; CDR3aa: CASSRGTDTQYF; CDR3nt: TGTGCCAGCAGCCGAGGCACAGATACGCAGTATTTT